Presented here are 24 T cell receptor beta chains from one specimen sequenced in a study of patients and donors after allogeneic stem cell transplantation. TCRdb reprocessed the RT-PCR reads via MiXCR and lists one record per CDR3 protein. The profile shows some 90,000 distinct CDR3 sequences, roughly 52% of them singletons. The sequencing input was blood, either unsorted or a sorted T cell fraction (not recorded which). The receptors shown here come from a human donor who was either an allogeneic HSCT recipient or a stem cell or donor lymphocyte infusion donor (not recorded which). It is not recorded whose cells these are; they may come from a transplant donor.

Ten or more counts support this clonotype. This chain connects TRBV9 to TRBJ2-7; no clear D gene. V lost 4 bases, J lost 0 bases, and 11 bases lay in between. The CDR3 consists of 14 residues. CDR1 SGDLS and CDR2 YYNGEE come from the germline V gene. CDR3 nucleotides: TGTGCCAGCAGCTTAGCAGAAAGCTCCTACGAGCAGTACTTC. It specifies CASSLAESSYEQYF.

V usage is TRBV9 and J usage is TRBJ1-1; tentative D call: TRBD1 (6 bases). The CDR3 has 12 amino acids. Germline V gene sequence: CDR1 SGDLS, CDR2 YYNGEE. Trimming removed 0 bases from V and 9 bases from J, with 9 bases in between. CDR3 loop: CASSVAQGQAFF. The CDR3, as DNA: TGTGCCAGCAGCGTAGCACAGGGTCAAGCTTTCTTT.

The chain is built from TRBV28 and TRBJ2-2; 12 bases are shared with TRBD2. Germline V gene lookup returns CDR1 MDHEN and CDR2 SYDVKM. V shed 6 bases and J 6 bases; nucleotides not matched to a gene: 2. The CDR3 runs to 14 residues. DNA for the CDR3: TGTGCCAGCAGCCCTAGCGGGAGGGCCGGGGAGCTGTTTTTT. It codes for CASSPSGRAGELFF.

The rearrangement joins TRBV30 to TRBJ1-5; possible D gene TRBD1, 5 bases. From germline, CDR1 is GTSNPN and CDR2 SVGIG (reference sequence). CDR3 length: 13 residues. Trimming left V 3 bases short and J 1 base short, with 7 bases between. The CDR3: CAWSRDSNQPQHF. CDR3 in DNA: TGTGCCTGGAGCCGGGACAGCAATCAGCCCCAGCATTTT.

The chain recombines TRBV15 with TRBJ1-6; D gene ambiguous. The germline gives CDR1 LNHNV, CDR2 YYDKDF (reference sequence). The CDR3 length is 15 residues. Trimming removed 0 bases from V and 4 bases from J, with 7 bases in between. For the CDR3, the DNA is TGTGCCACCAGCAGAGATTCCCTGTATAATTCACCCCTCCACTTT. Translation: CATSRDSLYNSPLHF.

The rearrangement uses TRBV28 and TRBJ2-7; no clear D. There are 12 residues in the CDR3. Looked up from germline, CDR1 is MDHEN and CDR2 is SYDVKM. V was shortened by 7 bases and J by 4 bases, with 11 bases between the two germline ends. The CDR3 nucleotides read TGTGCCAGCACGGCCAGACTGTACGAGCAGTACTTC. This codes for CASTARLYEQYF.

This chain joins TRBV10-3 and TRBJ1-2, with a possible D match to TRBD1 (5 bases). The CDR3 sequence is 13 residues long. With 4 bases removed from V and 2 bases from J, the gap between germline ends came to 8 bases. Germline V gene lookup returns CDR1 ENHRY and CDR2 SYGVKD. CDR3 sequence: CAISVEGNYGYTF. DNA for the CDR3: TGTGCCATCAGTGTCGAGGGGAACTATGGCTACACCTTC.

The CDR3, as DNA: TGTGCCAGCAGTCCTCGCGCAGTAAACACTGAAGCTTTCTTT. Its protein product is CASSPRAVNTEAFF. V is TRBV12-3 or TRBV12-4 and J is TRBJ1-1, with D hard to call. V was trimmed by 5 bases and J by 2 bases, leaving 12 bases between them. This CDR3 spans 14 amino acids.

This clonotype came up a few times. The chain has TRBV7-6 and TRBJ1-2; D is undetermined. The V and J ends lost 4 bases and 7 bases respectively, with 13 bases between them. The CDR3 totals 13 residues. Per germline, CDR1 SGHVS and CDR2 FNYEAQ. The CDR3 protein is CASSSTPSTGYTF. The DNA of the CDR3 is TGTGCCAGCAGCTCAACCCCCTCTACTGGCTACACCTTC.

The chain links TRBV12-3 or TRBV12-4 to TRBJ1-1; 7 bases align to TRBD1. The CDR3 runs to 13 residues. Trimming cost V 6 bases and J 5 bases; bases outside gene matches: 6. This CDR3 is CASSQGGETEAFF. CDR3 DNA sequence: TGTGCCAGCAGCCAGGGGGGGGAGACTGAAGCTTTCTTT.

The V and J genes are TRBV5-1 and TRBJ1-1; 7 positions agree with TRBD1. There are 14 residues in the CDR3. Per germline, CDR1 SGHRS and CDR2 YFSETQ. Unmatched junction bases numbered 1, after V lost 1 base and J lost 1 base. CDR3 sequence: CASSLRQGNTEAFF. The CDR3 DNA sequence: TGCGCCAGCAGCTTGCGACAGGGGAACACTGAAGCTTTCTTT.

V and J are TRBV9 and TRBJ2-1; 9 bases match TRBD1. This CDR3 region has 13 residues. Per germline, CDR1 SGDLS and CDR2 YYNGEE. V lost 4 bases, J lost 8 bases, and 4 bases stayed unmatched. CDR3 in amino acids: CASSHRDRDEQFF. As DNA, the CDR3 is TGTGCCAGCAGCCACCGGGACAGGGATGAGCAGTTCTTC.

This clonotype was observed a single time. This sequence joins TRBV12-3 or TRBV12-4 and TRBJ1-4; D call uncertain. Between the trimmed V and J ends, which lost 7 bases and 8 bases, there was a span of 14 bases. This CDR3 has 13 amino acids. This CDR3 reads CASTSGYKEKLFF. The CDR3 DNA reads TGTGCCAGCACCTCCGGATATAAGGAAAAACTGTTTTTT.

This clonotype was counted between two and nine times. The genes are TRBV28 and TRBJ1-2; 7 bases fit TRBD1. The CDR3 length is 13 residues. Germline CDR1 is MDHEN and CDR2 is SYDVKM. V shed 5 bases, J shed 2 bases, and the junction held 2 bases outside the gene matches. CDR3 loop: CASSLGQNYGYTF. The CDR3 DNA is TGTGCCAGCAGTCTGGGACAGAACTATGGCTACACCTTC.

The sample holds many counts of this clonotype. V gene TRBV29-1 combines with J gene TRBJ1-1; TRBD1 might be the D (6 bases). This CDR3 has 12 residues. The ends were cut back, 6 bases at V and 4 bases at J, with 12 bases in the middle. Per the germline V gene, CDR1 is SQVTM and CDR2 is ANQGSEA. The DNA for the CDR3 is TGCAGCGTCGTAGGGGGGTTCACTGAAGCTTTCTTT. This encodes CSVVGGFTEAFF.

The chain is built from TRBV3-1 and TRBJ1-2, with D uncertain. This CDR3 has 13 residues. Trimming removed 4 bases at V and 2 bases at J, with 8 bases between. From germline, CDR1 is LGHDT and CDR2 YNNKEL (reference sequence). The CDR3 here is CASSPDGNYGYTF. Here the CDR3 DNA reads TGTGCCAGCAGCCCGGACGGGAACTATGGCTACACCTTC.

This chain links TRBV6-2 or TRBV6-3 with TRBJ1-5, with TRBD1 matching over 7 bases. The length of the CDR3 is 15 residues. Trimming removed 7 bases from V and 5 bases from J; junction bases left unmatched: 11. Germline-derived CDR1 and CDR2 are MNHEY and SVGEGT. The CDR3 reads CASIRGDGFDQPQHF. As DNA, the CDR3 is TGTGCCAGCATCAGGGGGGACGGCTTCGATCAGCCCCAGCATTTT.

The chain is built from TRBV7-6 and TRBJ2-2, with a possible D match to TRBD1 (5 bases). V lost 5 bases and J 6 bases, leaving 13 bases between the germline ends. The CDR3 spans 14 residues. Germline V CDR1 and CDR2: SGHVS, FNYEAQ. Here the CDR3 DNA reads TGTGCCAGCAGCGAAGGGGCCGAAGCCGGGGAGCTGTTTTTT. This codes for CASSEGAEAGELFF.

The V and J genes are TRBV4-2 and TRBJ1-1, with D possibly TRBD1 on 6 matching bases. Germline V gene data show CDR1 as LGHNA and CDR2 as YNFKEQ. V was shortened by 4 bases and J by 5 bases, with 8 bases between the two germline ends. CDR3 length equals 12 residues. Written as DNA, the CDR3 is TGTGCCAGCAGCCGAGGACAGACTGAAGCTTTCTTT. Protein: CASSRGQTEAFF.

The chain combines TRBV11-2 with TRBJ2-2; 10 nucleotides align to TRBD2. The CDR3 is 16 amino acids. V shed 1 base and J 3 bases; nucleotides not matched to a gene: 2. Germline V gives CDR1 SGHAT, CDR2 FQNNGV. This CDR3 is CASSLVLAGYTGELFF. CDR3 bases: TGTGCCAGCAGCTTAGTACTAGCGGGATACACCGGGGAGCTGTTTTTT.

This rearrangement joins TRBV12-3 or TRBV12-4 to TRBJ1-2, with no clear D. V was pared by 7 bases and J by 0 bases, with 15 bases between. The CDR3 loop spans 15 amino acids. Here the CDR3 reads CASTTTRRSNYGYTF. The CDR3 coding sequence is TGTGCCAGCACCACAACCCGACGCTCTAACTATGGCTACACCTTC.

This clonotype was observed a handful of times. V and J are TRBV28 and TRBJ1-4; D is possibly TRBD1 (6 bases). Trimming stripped 6 bases from V and 7 bases from J, with 12 bases between. Germline CDR1 and CDR2: MDHEN and SYDVKM. This CDR3 has 13 amino acids. DNA for the CDR3: TGTGCCAGCAGGCCCGGGACACCTGAAAAACTGTTTTTT. This translates into CASRPGTPEKLFF.

The chain uses TRBV12-3 or TRBV12-4 and TRBJ1-2; D is unclear. Trimming pared 6 bases from V and 4 bases from J, leaving 12 bases between. The CDR3 totals 13 residues. This CDR3 reads CASRPRPPYGYTF. The CDR3 bases are TGTGCCAGCAGGCCAAGACCCCCCTATGGCTACACCTTC.

J is TRBJ1-5 and V is TRBV10-2; TRBD1 agrees at 11 bases. The CDR3 contains 16 residues. J lost 2 bases, V lost 6 bases, and 6 bases had no gene match. Germline V gene lookup returns CDR1 WSHSY and CDR2 SAAADI. CDR3 protein: CASRGQGAFGNQPQHF. CDR3 in DNA: TGCGCCAGCAGAGGACAGGGGGCGTTTGGCAATCAGCCCCAGCATTTT.